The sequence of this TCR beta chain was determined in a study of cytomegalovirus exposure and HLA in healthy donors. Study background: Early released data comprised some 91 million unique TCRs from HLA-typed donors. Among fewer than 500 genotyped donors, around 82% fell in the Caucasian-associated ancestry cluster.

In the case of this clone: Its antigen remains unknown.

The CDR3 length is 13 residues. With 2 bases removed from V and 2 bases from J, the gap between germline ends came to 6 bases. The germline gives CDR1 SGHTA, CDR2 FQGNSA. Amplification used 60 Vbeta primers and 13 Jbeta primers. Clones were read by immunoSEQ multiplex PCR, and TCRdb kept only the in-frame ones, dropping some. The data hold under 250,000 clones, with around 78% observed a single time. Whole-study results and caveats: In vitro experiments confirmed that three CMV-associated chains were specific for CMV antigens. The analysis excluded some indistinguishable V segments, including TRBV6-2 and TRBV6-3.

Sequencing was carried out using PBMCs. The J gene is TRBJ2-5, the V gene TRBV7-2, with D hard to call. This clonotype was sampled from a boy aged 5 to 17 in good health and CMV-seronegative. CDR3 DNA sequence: TGTGCCAGCAGCTTATTGGCTCAAGAGACCCAGTACTTC. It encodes CASSLLAQETQYF. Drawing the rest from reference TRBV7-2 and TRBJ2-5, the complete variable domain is GAGVSQSPSNKVTEKGKDVELRCDPISGHTALYWYRQSLGQGLEFLIYFQGNSAPDKSGLPSDRFSAERTGGSVSTLTIQRTQQEDSAVYLCASSLLAQETQYFGPGTRLLVL.